This is a list of T cell receptor beta chains from one sample in a study of cytomegalovirus exposure and HLA in healthy donors. Here immunoSEQ multiplex PCR was the method, and the copy in TCRdb shows in-frame clones only, minus some. This sample has 210,000 or so clones, with about 85% found just once. The source material was PBMCs. Every receptor here comes from a woman between 50 and 59 years old in good health and CMV-seropositive. Each CDR3 is given without its conserved first and last residue.

j_call v_call cdr3_aa
TRBJ1-1 TRBV6-6 ASSYSISRGEAF
TRBJ1-4 TRBV28 ASSGALGPNEKLF
TRBJ2-7 TRBV6-6 ASSAPGQEAEQY
TRBJ1-1 TRBV6-1 ASSKGQGVAHTEAF
TRBJ2-4 TRBV4-2 ASSQEISDTRD
TRBJ1-4 TRBV27 ASSLGSRTFNEKLF
TRBJ2-1 TRBV4-1 ASSQEGASGGLYSNEQF
TRBJ1-2 TRBV7-9 ASSDHRGHNYGYT
TRBJ1-2 TRBV5-1 ASSLLPGQSYGYT
TRBJ1-1 TRBV4-1 ASSQPDRNTEAF
TRBJ1-1 TRBV11-3 ASSLGGGRGGTEAF
TRBJ1-1 TRBV29-1 SVDRTGGVTEAF
TRBJ1-5 TRBV30 AWSVPGSISNQPQH
TRBJ1-1 TRBV6-6 ATTFPGNTEAF
TRBJ1-3 TRBV28 ASRLRGGNTIY
TRBJ1-4 TRBV7-6 ASSFHRDNEKLF
TRBJ2-1 TRBV2 ASSQDRDVGNEQF
TRBJ1-1 TRBV7-8 ASSLAPGLNTEAF
TRBJ1-2 TRBV5-1 ASSFGVRYGYT
TRBJ1-6 TRBV5-6 ASSQGTLNSPLH
TRBJ1-1 TRBV27 ASSLAGQGNTEAF
TRBJ1-5 TRBV6-1 ASSSAAGLNQPQH
TRBJ2-2 TRBV11-2 ASSLDRNTGELF
TRBJ1-3 TRBV5-6 ASSSAGQSGNTIY
TRBJ2-7 TRBV12-5 ASALSSGTQYEQY
TRBJ1-1 TRBV6-1 ASREAGEGETEAF
TRBJ1-6 TRBV7-8 ASSLGGGVGDNSPLH
TRBJ1-5 TRBV6-5 ASSYSSLSQPQH
TRBJ2-7 TRBV9 ASSVGSRGYEQY
TRBJ2-1 TRBV5-6 ASSLGGVSYNEQF
TRBJ2-7 TRBV30 AWKTGTYEQY
TRBJ2-2 TRBV29-1 SVSSGENTGELF
TRBJ1-5 TRBV7-9 ASSLWEGSANQPQH
TRBJ2-7 TRBV6-6 ASSLGTGSVYEQY
TRBJ1-1 TRBV11-2 ASSRDAMTGLPEAF
TRBJ2-3 TRBV11-1 ASSSTTGKGTDTQY
TRBJ1-2 TRBV6-5 ASSYGGVGYGYT
TRBJ2-2 TRBV13 ASRPRTLNTGELF
TRBJ1-3 TRBV6-1 ASSLDRTGNTIY
TRBJ1-1 TRBV6-1 ASIRQVGDTEAF
TRBJ1-6 TRBV9 ASSARDRGLSPLH
TRBJ2-7 TRBV18 ASSPPGLAGTYEQY
TRBJ2-5 TRBV19 ASSQTSGSQETQY
TRBJ2-1 TRBV15 ATSRVADRGLGNEQF
TRBJ1-6 TRBV2 ASSEGGRGNSPLH
TRBJ2-1 TRBV18 ASSQGGLVNNEQF
TRBJ2-5 TRBV7-9 SSSLVGISPY
TRBJ1-2 TRBV7-3 ASSNPGQGGGGYT
TRBJ2-2 TRBV28 ASSLLQLGDTGELF
TRBJ2-2 TRBV7-9 ASSLLGGGELF
TRBJ1-2 TRBV6-1 ASRRTGNNYGYT
TRBJ2-2 TRBV7-7 ASSLDRGTGELF
TRBJ1-6 TRBV5-6 ASSPGTSNSPLH
TRBJ2-7 TRBV5-1 ASTLGVGGPYEQY